The T cell receptor beta chain under discussion was sequenced for a study of OX40 agonist ivuxolimab in advanced cancers. Findings and caveats of the study: Researchers did not determine the expanded peripheral T cells' antigen specificity. CD4+ and CD8+ blood T cells expanded clonally by week 6 at 0.1 to 3.0 mg/kg. Partial responders receiving 0.1-3.0 mg/kg showed among the lowest clonal expansion.

At cycle 4 day 1, cycle 7 day 1, and baseline, blood was sampled. The CDR3 has 16 residues. Germline CDR1 is KGHSH and CDR2 is LQKENI. V shed 3 bases and J shed 2 bases, with 14 bases lying between them. As concerns this clone: No antigen is known for it.

Sequencing was performed with immunoSEQ multiplex PCR; in TCRdb, only in-frame clones are kept and a portion is missing. The sample consists of about 65,000 clones, roughly 87% of them appearing once. The material was CD4+ or CD8+ T cells sorted from blood, obtained in a trial of the OX40 agonist ivuxolimab. J is TRBJ1-5 and V is TRBV18, with D possibly being TRBD1 (5 bases). This TCR was recovered from an adult with an advanced solid tumor such as melanoma, head and neck, liver or kidney cancer. Here the CDR3 DNA reads TGTGCCAGCTCACCGGTGGGGGTTCGCGGCAATCAGCCCCAGCATTTT. Its protein is CASSPVGVRGNQPQHF.